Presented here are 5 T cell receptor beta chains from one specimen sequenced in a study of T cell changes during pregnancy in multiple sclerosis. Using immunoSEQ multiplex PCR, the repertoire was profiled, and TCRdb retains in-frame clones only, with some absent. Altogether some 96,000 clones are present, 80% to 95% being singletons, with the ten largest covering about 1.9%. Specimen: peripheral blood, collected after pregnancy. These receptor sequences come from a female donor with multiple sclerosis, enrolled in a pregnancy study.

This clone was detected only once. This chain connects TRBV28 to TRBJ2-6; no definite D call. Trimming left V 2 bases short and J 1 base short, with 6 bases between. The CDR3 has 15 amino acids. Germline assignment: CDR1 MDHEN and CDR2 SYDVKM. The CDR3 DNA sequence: TGTGCCAGCAGTTTACTGGCATCTGGGGCCAACGTCCTGACTTTC. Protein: CASSLLASGANVLTF.

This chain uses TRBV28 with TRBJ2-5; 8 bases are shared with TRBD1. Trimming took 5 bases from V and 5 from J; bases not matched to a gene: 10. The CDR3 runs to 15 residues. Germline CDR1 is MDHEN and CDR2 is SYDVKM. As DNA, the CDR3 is TGTGCCAGCAGTGCTCCTCAGGGGGCTGGGGAGACCCAGTACTTC. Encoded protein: CASSAPQGAGETQYF.

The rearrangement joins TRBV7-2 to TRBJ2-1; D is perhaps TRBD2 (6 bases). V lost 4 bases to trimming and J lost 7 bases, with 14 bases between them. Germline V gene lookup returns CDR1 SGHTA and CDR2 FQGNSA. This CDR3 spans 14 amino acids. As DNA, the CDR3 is TGTGCCAGCAGCTCGTGGGGCGGGGAGAATGAGCAGTTCTTC. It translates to CASSSWGGENEQFF. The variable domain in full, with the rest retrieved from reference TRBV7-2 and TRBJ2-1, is GAGVSQSPSNKVTEKGKDVELRCDPISGHTALYWYRQSLGQGLEFLIYFQGNSAPDKSGLPSDRFSAERTGGSVSTLTIQRTQQEDSAVYLCASSSWGGENEQFFGPGTRLTVL.

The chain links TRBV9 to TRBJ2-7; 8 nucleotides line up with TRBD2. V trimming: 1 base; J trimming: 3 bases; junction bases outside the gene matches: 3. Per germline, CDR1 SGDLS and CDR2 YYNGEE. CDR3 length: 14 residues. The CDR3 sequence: CASSVMGLDYEQYF. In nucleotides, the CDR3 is TGTGCCAGCAGCGTAATGGGACTAGACTACGAGCAGTACTTC.

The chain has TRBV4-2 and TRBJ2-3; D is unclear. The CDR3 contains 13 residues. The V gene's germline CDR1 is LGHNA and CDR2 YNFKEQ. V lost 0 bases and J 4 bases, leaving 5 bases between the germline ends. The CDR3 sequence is CASSQDLSDTQYF. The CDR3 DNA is TGTGCCAGCAGCCAAGATCTGTCAGATACGCAGTATTTT.